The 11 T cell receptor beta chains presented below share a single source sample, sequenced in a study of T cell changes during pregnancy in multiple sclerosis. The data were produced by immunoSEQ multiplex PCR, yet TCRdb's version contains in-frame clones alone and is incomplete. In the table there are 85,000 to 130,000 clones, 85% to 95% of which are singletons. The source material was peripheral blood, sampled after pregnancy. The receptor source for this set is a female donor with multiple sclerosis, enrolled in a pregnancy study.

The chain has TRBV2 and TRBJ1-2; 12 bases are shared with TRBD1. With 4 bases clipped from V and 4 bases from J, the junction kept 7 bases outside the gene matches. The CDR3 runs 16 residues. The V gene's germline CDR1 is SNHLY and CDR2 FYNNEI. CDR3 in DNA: TGTGCCAGCAGTGGACTGGGACAGGGGGCAGTCTATGGCTACACCTTC. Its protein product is CASSGLGQGAVYGYTF.

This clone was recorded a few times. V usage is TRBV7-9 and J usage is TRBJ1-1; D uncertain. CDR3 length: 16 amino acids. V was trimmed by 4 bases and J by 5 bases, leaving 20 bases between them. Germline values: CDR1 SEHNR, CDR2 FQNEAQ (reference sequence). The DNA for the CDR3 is TGTGCCAGCAGCTATGGACGGCTCTTAGCGGGTACTGAAGCTTTCTTT. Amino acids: CASSYGRLLAGTEAFF.

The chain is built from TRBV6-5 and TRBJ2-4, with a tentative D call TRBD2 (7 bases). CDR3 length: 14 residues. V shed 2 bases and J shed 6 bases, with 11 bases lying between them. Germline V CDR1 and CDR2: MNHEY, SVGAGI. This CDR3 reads CASSYQGRGNIQYF. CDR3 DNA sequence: TGTGCCAGCAGTTACCAGGGGAGGGGAAACATTCAGTACTTC.

Written as DNA, the CDR3 is TGTGCCAGCAGTTTAGGGGGGGGCCTTGAGAACACTGAAGCTTTCTTT. Translating gives CASSLGGGLENTEAFF. The J gene is TRBJ1-1, the V gene TRBV27; weak D call: TRBD1 (6 bases). V was trimmed by 2 bases and J by 1 base, leaving 14 bases between them. CDR1 is MNHEY, CDR2 SMNVEV, per germline (reference sequence). The CDR3 has 16 residues.

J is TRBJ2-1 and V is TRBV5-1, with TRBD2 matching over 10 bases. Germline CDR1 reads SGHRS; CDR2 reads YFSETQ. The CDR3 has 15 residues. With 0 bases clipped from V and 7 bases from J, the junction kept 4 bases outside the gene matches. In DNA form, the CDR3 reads TGCGCCAGCAGCTTGGTCGCGACTAGCGGGAATGAGCAGTTCTTC. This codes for CASSLVATSGNEQFF.

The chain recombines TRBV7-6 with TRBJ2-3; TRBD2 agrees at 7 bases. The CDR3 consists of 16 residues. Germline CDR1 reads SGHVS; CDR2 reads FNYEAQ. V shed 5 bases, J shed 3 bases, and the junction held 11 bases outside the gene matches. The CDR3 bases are TGTGCCAGCAGCCCAGGGAGGGCGGGAGCGACAGATACGCAGTATTTT. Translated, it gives CASSPGRAGATDTQYF.

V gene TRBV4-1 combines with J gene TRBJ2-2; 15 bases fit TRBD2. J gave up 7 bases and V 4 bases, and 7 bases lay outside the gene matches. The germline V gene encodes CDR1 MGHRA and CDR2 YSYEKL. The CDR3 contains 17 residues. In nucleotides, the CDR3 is TGCGCCAGCAGCCCTGGACTAGCGGGAGGGCGGGGCGGGGAGCTGTTTTTT. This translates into CASSPGLAGGRGGELFF.

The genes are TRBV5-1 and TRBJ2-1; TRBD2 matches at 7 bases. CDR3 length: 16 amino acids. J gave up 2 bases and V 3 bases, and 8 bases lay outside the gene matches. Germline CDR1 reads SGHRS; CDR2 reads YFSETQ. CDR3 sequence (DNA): TGCGCCAGCAGCTCGTCCGGAGCGGGGCCCTACAATGAGCAGTTCTTC. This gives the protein CASSSSGAGPYNEQFF.

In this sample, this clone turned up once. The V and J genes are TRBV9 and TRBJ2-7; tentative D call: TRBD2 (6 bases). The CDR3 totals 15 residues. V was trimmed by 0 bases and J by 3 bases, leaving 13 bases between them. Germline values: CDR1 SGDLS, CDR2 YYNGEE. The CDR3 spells CASSVASGSIYEQYF. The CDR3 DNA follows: TGTGCCAGCAGCGTAGCTTCCGGGAGTATCTACGAGCAGTACTTC. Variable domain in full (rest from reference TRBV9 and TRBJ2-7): DSGVTQTPKHLITATGQRVTLRCSPRSGDLSVYWYQQSLDQGLQFLIQYYNGEERAKGNILERFSAQQFPDLHSELNLSSLELGDSALYFCASSVASGSIYEQYFGPGTRLTVT.

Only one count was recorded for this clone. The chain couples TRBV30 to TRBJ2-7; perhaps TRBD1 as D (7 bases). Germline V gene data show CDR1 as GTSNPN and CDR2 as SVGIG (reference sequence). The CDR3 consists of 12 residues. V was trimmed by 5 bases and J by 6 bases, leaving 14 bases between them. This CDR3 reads CAWSRDSGEQYF. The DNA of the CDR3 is TGTGCCTGGTCGCGGGACAGCGGCGAGCAGTACTTC.

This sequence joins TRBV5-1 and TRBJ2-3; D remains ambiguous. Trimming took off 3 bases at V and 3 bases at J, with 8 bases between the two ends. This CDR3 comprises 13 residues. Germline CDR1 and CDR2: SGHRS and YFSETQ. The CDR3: CASSSLMTDTQYF. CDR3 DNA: TGCGCCAGCAGCTCCCTAATGACAGATACGCAGTATTTT.